This T cell receptor beta chain was captured in a study of blood T cell repertoires in COVID-19. Some clones are missing from TCRdb's copy, which holds only in-frame ones; the method was immunoSEQ multiplex PCR. The table includes 180,000 or so clones, 60% to 85% detected once. On this clone itself: Other DNA sequences in this specimen translate into the identical CDR3.

The germline gives CDR1 GTSNPN, CDR2 SVGIG (reference sequence). The CDR3 is made up of 14 amino acids. Trimming removed 3 bases from V and 0 bases from J, with 9 bases in between. Sequenced input: peripheral blood. The chain carries TRBV30 and TRBJ1-3; perhaps TRBD1 as D (5 bases). The receptor's source is a woman aged 45-60 years with active or convalescent COVID-19. The CDR3 DNA sequence: TGTGCCTGGAGCACAGGTGGCTCTGGAAACACCATATATTTT. Its protein product is CAWSTGGSGNTIYF.